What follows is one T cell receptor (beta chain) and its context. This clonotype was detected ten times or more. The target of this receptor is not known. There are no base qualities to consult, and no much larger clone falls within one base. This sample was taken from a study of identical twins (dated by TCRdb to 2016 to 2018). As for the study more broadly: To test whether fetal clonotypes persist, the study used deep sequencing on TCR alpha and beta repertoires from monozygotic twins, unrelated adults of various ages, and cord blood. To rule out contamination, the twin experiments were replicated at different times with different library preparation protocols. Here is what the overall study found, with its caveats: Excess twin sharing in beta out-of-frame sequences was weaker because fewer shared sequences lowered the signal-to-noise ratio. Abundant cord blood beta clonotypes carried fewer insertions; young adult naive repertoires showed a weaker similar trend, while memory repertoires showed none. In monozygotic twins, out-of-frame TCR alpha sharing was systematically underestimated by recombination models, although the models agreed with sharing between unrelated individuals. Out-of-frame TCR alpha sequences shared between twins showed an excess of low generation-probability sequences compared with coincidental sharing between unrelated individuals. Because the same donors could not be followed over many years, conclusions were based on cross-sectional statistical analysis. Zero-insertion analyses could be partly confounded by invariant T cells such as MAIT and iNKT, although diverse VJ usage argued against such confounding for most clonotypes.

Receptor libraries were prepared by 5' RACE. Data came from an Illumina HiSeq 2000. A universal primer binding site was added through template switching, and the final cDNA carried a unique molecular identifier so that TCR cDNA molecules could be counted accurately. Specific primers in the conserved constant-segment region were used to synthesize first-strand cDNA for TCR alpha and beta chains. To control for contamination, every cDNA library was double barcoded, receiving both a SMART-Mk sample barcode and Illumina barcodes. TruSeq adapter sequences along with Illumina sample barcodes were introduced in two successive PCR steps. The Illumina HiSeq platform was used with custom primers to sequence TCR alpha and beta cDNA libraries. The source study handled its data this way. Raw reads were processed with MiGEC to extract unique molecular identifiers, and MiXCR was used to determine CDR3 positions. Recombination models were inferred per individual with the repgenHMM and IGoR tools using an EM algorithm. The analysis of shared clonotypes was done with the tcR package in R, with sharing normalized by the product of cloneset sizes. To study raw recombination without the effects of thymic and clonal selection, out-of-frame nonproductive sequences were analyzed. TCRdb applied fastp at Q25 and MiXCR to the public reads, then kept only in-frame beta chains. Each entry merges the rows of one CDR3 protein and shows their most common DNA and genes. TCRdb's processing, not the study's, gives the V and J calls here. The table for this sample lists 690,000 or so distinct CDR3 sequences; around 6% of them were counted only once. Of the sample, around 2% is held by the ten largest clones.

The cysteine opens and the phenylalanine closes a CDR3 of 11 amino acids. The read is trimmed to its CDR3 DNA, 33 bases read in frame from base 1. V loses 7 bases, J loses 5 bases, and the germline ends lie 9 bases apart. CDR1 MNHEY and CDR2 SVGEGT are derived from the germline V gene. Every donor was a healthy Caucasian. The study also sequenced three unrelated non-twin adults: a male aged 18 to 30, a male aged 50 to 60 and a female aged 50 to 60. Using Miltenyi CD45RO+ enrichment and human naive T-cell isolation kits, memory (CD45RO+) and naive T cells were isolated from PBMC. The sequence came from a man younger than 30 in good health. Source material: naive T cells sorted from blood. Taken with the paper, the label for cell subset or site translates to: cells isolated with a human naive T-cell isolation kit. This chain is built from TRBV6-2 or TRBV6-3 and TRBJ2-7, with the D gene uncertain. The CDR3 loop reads CASTPGDEQYF. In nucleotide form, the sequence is TGTGCCAGCACCCCTGGGGACGAGCAGTACTTC.